Listed here is a single T cell receptor (beta chain). This sample was included in a study of OX40 agonist ivuxolimab in advanced cancers. Turning to the study itself: The mean age was approximately 60 years, ranging from about 20 to 90, with about 87% of participants male.

Profiled with immunoSEQ multiplex PCR; TCRdb holds only in-frame clones, not every one. The sample records 25,000 to 30,000 clones, roughly 90% being singletons. Sequenced material: CD4+ or CD8+ T cells sorted from blood, taken in a trial of the OX40 agonist ivuxolimab. The sequence was collected from an adult with an advanced solid tumor such as melanoma, head and neck, liver or kidney cancer.

The CDR3 protein is CASSLAITDTQYF. The CDR3 region has the DNA TGTGCCAGCAGCTTAGCCATCACAGATACGCAGTATTTT. The chain joins TRBV7-9 to TRBJ2-3; no clear D. The V end was cut by 0 bases, the J end by 2 bases, with 3 bases between. This CDR3 is built from 13 residues. Germline V gives CDR1 SEHNR, CDR2 FQNEAQ (reference sequence).